Given below is one T cell receptor beta chain in context. It lacks a known antigen. There are no base qualities to consult, and no much larger clone falls within one base. Collaborating institutions collected whole blood in K2EDTA tubes following their own protocols. Collaborator samples were shipped for TCRbeta analysis as frozen whole blood, isolated PBMCs, or DNA extracted from either sample type. TCRbeta CDR3 regions were amplified from genomic DNA by means of the immunoSEQ Assay, a bias-controlled multiplex PCR. On the study's bioinformatics: The number of nucleated cells in each sample was estimated by amplification of reference gene primers within the assay. To quantify the absolute abundance of each unique TCRbeta CDR3 rearrangement, sequence reads were collapsed and filtered. For each sample, productive Simpson clonality was calculated as the square root of Simpson's diversity index across productive rearrangements. Drawn from immuneACCESS, this table holds only the in-frame rearrangements with V and J called that TCRdb kept. Clones are partly lost; checked studies trace under half to an unresolved V gene and leave the rest unexplained. V and J calls and clone size are as listed in that table; D and trimming were resolved from the DNA. For this sample the table gives roughly 64,000 clones, of which 65% to 90% were detected only once. 3.2% of the sample belongs to the ten largest clones.

These data belong to a study of blood T cell repertoires in COVID-19 (dated by TCRdb to 2018 to 2021). About the study as a whole: Samples covering the acute and convalescent phases of COVID-19 were provided by collaborators in the United States, Italy and Spain. The prospective study material was composed of cDNA or gDNA derived from T cells, B-cell-depleted T cells, or PBMCs. The dataset comprised deeply sampled blood TCRbeta repertoires from subjects exposed to, actively infected with, or recovered from COVID-19. The repertoires were made available in a free public database intended to serve as a resource for research on the immune response to SARS-CoV-2. Samples were obtained from the ongoing ImmuneRACE study (first 160 participants) and from 1,254 subjects provided by 6 global collaborators. Sample metadata almost always included a de-identified subject ID, COVID-19 status, age in years and sex. HLA class I and class II types, where available, came from metadata supplied by the sample provider rather than from assay-based typing.

General findings and caveats noted by the study authors: Clinical and demographic metadata were provided uncurated, with the amount varying by source and participant.

Trimming takes 11 bases off V and 5 bases off J; junction bases not matched to a gene: 9. Spanning cysteine to phenylalanine, the CDR3 consists of 13 amino acids. Here the CDR3 DNA is all that survives: 39 bases in frame from base 1. CDR1 and CDR2, per the germline V gene (reference sequence), are MNHEY and SMNVEV. This clonotype was obtained from a man over 45 with active COVID-19. What was sequenced was peripheral blood. The V gene is TRBV27 and the J gene is TRBJ2-7; 10 nucleotides in the junction match TRBD2. The sequenced DNA: TGTGCCTCCTGGGCTAGCGGGAGAAACGAGCAGTACTTC. Its protein product is CASWASGRNEQYF.